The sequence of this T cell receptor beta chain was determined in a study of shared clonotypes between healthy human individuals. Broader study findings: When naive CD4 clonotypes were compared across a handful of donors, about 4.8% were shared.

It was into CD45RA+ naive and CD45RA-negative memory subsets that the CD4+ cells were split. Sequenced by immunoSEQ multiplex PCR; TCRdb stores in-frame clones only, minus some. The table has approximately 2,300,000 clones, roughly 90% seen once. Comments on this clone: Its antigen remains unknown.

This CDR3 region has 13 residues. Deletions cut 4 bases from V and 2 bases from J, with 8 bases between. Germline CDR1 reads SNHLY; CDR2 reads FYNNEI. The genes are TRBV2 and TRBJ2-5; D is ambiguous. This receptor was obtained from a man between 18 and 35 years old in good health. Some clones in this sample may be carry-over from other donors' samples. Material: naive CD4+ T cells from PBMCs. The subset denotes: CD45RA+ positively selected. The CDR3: CASSGTQQETQYF. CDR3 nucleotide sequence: TGTGCCAGCAGTGGAACGCAACAAGAGACCCAGTACTTC. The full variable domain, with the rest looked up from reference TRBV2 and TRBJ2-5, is EPEVTQTPSHQVTQMGQEVILRCVPISNHLYFYWYRQILGQKVEFLVSFYNNEISEKSEIFDDQFSVERPDGSNFTLKIRSTKLEDSAMYFCASSGTQQETQYFGPGTRLLVL.